This is a list of T cell receptor beta chains from one sample in a study of shared clonotypes between healthy human individuals. The protocol was immunoSEQ multiplex PCR, while the TCRdb copy is restricted to in-frame clones and leaves out a portion. The table has roughly 2,000,000 clones, approximately 94% seen once; the top ten hold 1.2%. The sample consisted of naive CD8+ T cells sorted from blood. Every receptor here comes from a man in his late teens or twenties in good health. Each CDR3 is given with its conserved first and last residue. D genes are given only for firm matches. Only part of the rows carry a size: once, few, many, or a class if the clone is expanded.

d_call j_call v_call clone_size cdr3_aa cdr3_nt
- TRBJ2-1 TRBV27 - CASSKGKGTYNEQFF TGTGCCAGCAGTAAAGGGAAGGGGACCTACAATGAGCAGTTCTTC
- TRBJ2-1 TRBV19 - CATKSRETSYNEQFF TGTGCCACCAAATCCCGGGAGACCTCCTACAATGAGCAGTTCTTC
- TRBJ2-7 TRBV4-3 - CASSQGLQGSYEQYF TGCGCCAGCAGCCAAGGGCTGCAGGGCTCCTACGAGCAGTACTTC
- TRBJ2-1 TRBV27 - CASSLTLSYNEQFF TGTGCCAGCAGTTTAACCTTGAGCTACAATGAGCAGTTCTTC
TRBD2 TRBJ2-7 TRBV2 - CASSDTLAGEYEQYF TGTGCCAGCAGCGATACACTAGCGGGAGAATACGAGCAGTACTTC
- TRBJ2-5 TRBV5-6 - CASSLVDSRSGTQYF TGTGCCAGCAGCTTGGTCGACTCCAGGTCCGGGACCCAGTACTTC
- TRBJ1-4 TRBV6-6 - CASSYPTGIDEKLFF TGTGCCAGCAGTTACCCGACAGGTATCGATGAAAAACTGTTTTTT
- TRBJ2-7 TRBV6-1 - CASSEGRIYEQYF TGTGCCAGCAGTGAGGGGAGGATATACGAGCAGTACTTC
- TRBJ2-7 TRBV6-1 - CASSELRSGYEQYF TGTGCCAGCAGTGAACTCCGGAGTGGGTACGAGCAGTACTTC
- TRBJ1-1 TRBV7-3 - CASSLVGAGPGNTEAFF TGTGCCAGCAGCTTAGTAGGGGCGGGCCCCGGGAACACTGAAGCTTTCTTT
TRBD1 TRBJ1-4 TRBV7-9 once CASSVRTGNEKLFF TGTGCCAGCAGCGTGAGGACAGGGAATGAAAAACTGTTTTTT
- TRBJ2-5 TRBV7-9 - CASSLEGRDSQETQYF TGTGCCAGCAGCTTAGAAGGTCGCGACTCCCAAGAGACCCAGTACTTC
- TRBJ2-6 TRBV30 - CAWEESAGANVLTF TGTGCCTGGGAGGAGAGTGCTGGGGCCAACGTCCTGACTTTC
- TRBJ2-1 TRBV5-6 - CASSPTNRPEQFF TGTGCCAGCAGCCCGACTAACAGGCCTGAGCAGTTCTTC
- TRBJ2-1 TRBV19 - CASSIQLQGIGKYNEQFF TGTGCCAGTAGTATTCAGCTCCAGGGCATCGGGAAATACAATGAGCAGTTCTTC
- TRBJ2-7 TRBV11-2 - CASSFSSYEQYF TGTGCCAGCAGCTTCTCCTCTTACGAGCAGTACTTC
- TRBJ1-3 TRBV10-2 - CASSEGITGNTIYF TGCGCCAGCAGTGAAGGGATCACAGGAAACACCATATATTTT
- TRBJ1-1 TRBV6-5 - CASSYGGFGTEAFF TGTGCCAGCAGTTACGGGGGATTCGGGACTGAAGCTTTCTTT
- TRBJ2-3 TRBV2 - CASSRGTDTQYF TGTGCCAGCAGCCGCGGTACAGATACGCAGTATTTT
- TRBJ2-1 TRBV5-6 - CASSLVAPYSYNEQFF TGTGCCAGCAGCTTGGTGGCGCCTTACTCCTACAATGAGCAGTTCTTC
- TRBJ2-1 TRBV27 once CASSLGLAIDAEQFF TGTGCCAGCAGTTTGGGACTCGCCATCGACGCTGAGCAGTTCTTC
- TRBJ1-3 TRBV2 - CASRGGGGNTIYF TGTGCCAGCAGGGGAGGGGGAGGAAACACCATATATTTT
- TRBJ2-1 TRBV7-6 once CASSLESGDRNTIF TGTGCCAGCAGCTTAGAGTCCGGGGATAGGAACACAATCTTC
- TRBJ2-7 TRBV5-8 - CASSHEQYF TGTGCCAGCAGCCACGAGCAGTACTTC
- TRBJ2-2 TRBV19 - CASSIDDETGELFF TGTGCCAGTAGTATAGATGATGAAACCGGGGAGCTGTTTTTT
- TRBJ2-5 TRBV6-1 - CASSEDDSFGETQYF TGTGCCAGCAGTGAAGACGACTCTTTCGGGGAGACCCAGTACTTC
TRBD2 TRBJ2-7 TRBV13 - CASSPGGSLYEQYF TGTGCCAGCAGCCCCGGCGGGAGCCTGTACGAGCAGTACTTC
- TRBJ2-5 TRBV10-3 - CAISESHSGTQYF TGTGCCATCAGTGAGTCCCACAGCGGGACCCAGTACTTC
- TRBJ2-5 TRBV7-9 - CASSLGVKTQYF TGTGCCAGCAGCTTAGGGGTAAAGACCCAGTACTTC
- TRBJ1-1 TRBV28 - CASSLRRLNTEAFF TGTGCCAGCAGTTTGCGAAGACTGAACACTGAAGCTTTCTTT
- TRBJ2-3 TRBV2 - CASKPGRITDTQYF TGTGCCTCCAAACCGGGACGGATAACAGATACGCAGTATTTT
- TRBJ1-2 TRBV19 - CATTGQGNGYTF TGTGCCACCACTGGCCAGGGGAATGGCTACACCTTC
- TRBJ2-3 TRBV7-2 once CASSQLYLGTDTQYF TGTGCCAGCAGCCAGCTGTACCTGGGCACAGATACGCAGTATTTT
TRBD1 TRBJ2-7 TRBV11-1 once CASSLVVGQGVFHEQYF TGTGCCAGCAGCTTAGTCGTAGGACAGGGGGTGTTCCACGAGCAGTACTTC
TRBD2 TRBJ2-2 TRBV9 - CASSVNLIAGRDTGELFF TGTGCCAGCAGCGTCAACCTAATAGCGGGGAGAGACACCGGGGAGCTGTTTTTT
TRBD2 TRBJ2-1 TRBV7-8 once CASSHGLAETFSYNEQFF TGTGCCAGCAGCCACGGACTAGCTGAGACTTTCTCCTACAATGAGCAGTTCTTC
- TRBJ2-7 TRBV27 - CASSPLGTTYEQYF TGTGCCAGCAGTCCCCTCGGGACCACCTACGAGCAGTACTTC
TRBD2 TRBJ2-1 TRBV4-2 - CASSQRLAGGQKNEQFF TGTGCCAGCAGCCAACGACTAGCGGGGGGGCAGAAGAATGAGCAGTTCTTC
TRBD1 TRBJ2-7 TRBV6-1 - CASSQRGPYEQYF TGTGCCAGCAGTCAGAGGGGGCCCTACGAGCAGTACTTC
TRBD2 TRBJ2-5 TRBV25-1 once CASSELLGLAGGGETQYF TGTGCCAGCAGTGAATTGTTGGGACTAGCGGGAGGTGGAGAGACCCAGTACTTC
TRBD1 TRBJ1-1 TRBV5-5 - CASSLGDSDTEAFF TGTGCCAGCAGCCTAGGGGACAGTGACACTGAAGCTTTCTTT
- TRBJ2-5 TRBV5-4 - CASSLRDFYLQETQYF TGTGCCAGCAGCTTACGGGACTTCTACCTCCAAGAGACCCAGTACTTC
TRBD2 TRBJ2-7 TRBV6-5 - CASSYSAGGIDEQYF TGTGCCAGCAGTTACTCGGCGGGAGGGATAGACGAGCAGTACTTC
TRBD1 TRBJ1-1 TRBV6-6 - CASIGTDPEAFF TGTGCCAGCATAGGGACAGACCCTGAAGCTTTCTTT
TRBD2 TRBJ2-1 TRBV9 - CASSPAGLAANNEQFF TGTGCCAGCAGCCCAGCGGGACTAGCGGCTAACAATGAGCAGTTCTTC
- TRBJ1-1 TRBV6-5 - CASSNRMNTEAFF TGTGCCAGCAGTAACCGGATGAACACTGAAGCTTTCTTT
- TRBJ2-3 TRBV15 - CATSSQDETTDTQYF TGTGCCACCAGCAGCCAAGACGAGACCACAGATACGCAGTATTTT
- TRBJ2-1 TRBV6-1 - CASSEPQPFGSSNEQFF TGTGCCAGCAGTGAACCCCAGCCGTTTGGATCATCCAATGAGCAGTTCTTC
- TRBJ2-1 TRBV6-5 - CASSQGTPYNEQFF TGTGCCAGCAGCCAGGGGACTCCCTACAATGAGCAGTTCTTC
- TRBJ2-7 TRBV5-6 - CASSLEPIPSYEQYF TGTGCCAGCAGCTTAGAACCGATCCCCTCCTACGAGCAGTACTTC
- TRBJ2-7 TRBV13 - CASSSLTYEQYF TGTGCCAGCAGCTCCCTTACCTACGAGCAGTACTTC
- TRBJ2-5 TRBV13 - CASSHSGPQETQYF TGTGCCAGCAGTCACTCAGGGCCCCAAGAGACCCAGTACTTC
- TRBJ2-1 TRBV7-9 - CASSPIIGQKNEQFF TGTGCCAGCAGCCCAATAATCGGACAGAAAAATGAGCAGTTCTTC
- TRBJ1-6 TRBV19 - CASSLQGEGSPLHF TGTGCCAGTAGCTTACAGGGCGAAGGATCACCCCTCCACTTT
TRBD1 TRBJ2-3 TRBV10-3 - CAISEPPGQGKDTQYF TGTGCCATCAGTGAGCCCCCGGGACAGGGGAAAGATACGCAGTATTTT
TRBD2 TRBJ2-1 TRBV27 - CASSLSLAGGPHEQFF TGTGCCAGCAGTTTATCACTAGCGGGGGGGCCTCATGAGCAGTTCTTC
- TRBJ2-7 TRBV15 - CATSREREAPYEQYF TGTGCCACCAGCAGAGAGAGGGAGGCGCCCTACGAGCAGTACTTC
TRBD1 TRBJ2-7 TRBV12-5 once CASGLRDRVTYEQYF TGTGCTAGTGGTTTGCGGGACAGGGTCACCTACGAGCAGTACTTC
- TRBJ1-1 TRBV6-1 - CASSEGMGVEAFF TGTGCCAGCAGTGAAGGGATGGGGGTAGAAGCTTTCTTT
TRBD1 TRBJ1-5 TRBV25-1 - CASSEPPRTGDQPQHF TGTGCCAGCAGTGAGCCCCCCCGGACAGGGGATCAGCCCCAGCATTTT